These T cell receptor beta chains were read from a single sample in a study of technical replicates of blood from several donors. Using immunoSEQ multiplex PCR, the repertoire was profiled, and TCRdb retains in-frame clones only, with some absent. The sample yields around 50,000 clones, around 95% seen once. Material for sequencing was T cells isolated from PBMCs. Source of these receptors: a human donor in good health. Both conserved end residues are part of each CDR3. The D gene is left open where the match is weak. Rows give clone size only sometimes, using once, few, many, or a class for an expanded clone.

d_call,clone_size,j_call,v_call,cdr3_aa,cdr3_nt
.,.,TRBJ2-5,TRBV6-1,CASSEGGVQTQYF,TGTGCCAGCAGTGAGGGCGGGGTGCAGACCCAGTACTTC
TRBD2,.,TRBJ2-1,TRBV4-1,CASSHGGREQFF,TGCGCCAGCAGCCATGGCGGGAGAGAGCAGTTCTTC
TRBD2,.,TRBJ2-7,TRBV4-2,CASSSERESDEQYF,TGTGCCAGCAGCTCTGAGCGGGAGAGTGACGAGCAGTACTTC
.,.,TRBJ1-3,TRBV9,CASSSLTEGNTIYF,TGTGCCAGCAGCTCCCTGACAGAAGGAAACACCATATATTTT
TRBD1,.,TRBJ2-7,TRBV7-8,CASRGTAYEQYF,TGTGCCAGCAGAGGGACAGCCTACGAGCAGTACTTC
TRBD1,.,TRBJ2-3,TRBV4-3,CASSQGRTGLADTQYF,TGCGCCAGCAGCCAAGGTCGGACAGGGTTGGCAGATACGCAGTATTTT
TRBD2,.,TRBJ2-1,TRBV7-3,CASSSGLAGVNEQFF,TGTGCCAGCAGCTCGGGACTAGCGGGAGTGAATGAGCAGTTCTTC
.,.,TRBJ1-2,TRBV28,CASSYQTNYGYTF,TGTGCCAGCAGTTATCAGACTAACTATGGCTACACCTTC
.,.,TRBJ2-3,TRBV7-6,CASSLLGETDTQYF,TGTGCCAGCAGCTTATTAGGGGAAACAGATACGCAGTATTTT
TRBD1,.,TRBJ1-1,TRBV19,CASSPRTGGMNTEAFF,TGTGCCAGTAGCCCCAGGACAGGGGGAATGAACACTGAAGCTTTCTTT
TRBD1,.,TRBJ2-7,TRBV27,CASSLRDRQYF,TGTGCCAGCAGTCTCCGGGACAGGCAGTACTTC
.,once,TRBJ2-5,TRBV29-1,CSVERGGETQYF,TGCAGCGTTGAACGAGGAGGTGAGACCCAGTACTTC
TRBD2,.,TRBJ2-7,TRBV4-3,CASSQGLGTSGTDSYEQYF,TGCGCCAGCAGCCAAGGTTTGGGGACTAGCGGAACTGACTCCTACGAGCAGTACTTC
.,.,TRBJ1-2,TRBV5-1,CASSLGPDLGYTF,TGCGCCAGCAGCTTGGGGCCCGACTTAGGCTACACCTTC
.,.,TRBJ2-5,TRBV5-6,CASSLRSEYQETQYF,TGTGCCAGCAGCTTGAGAAGCGAGTACCAAGAGACCCAGTACTTC
.,.,TRBJ2-2,TRBV18,CASSLDRNTGELFF,TGTGCCAGCTCCCTTGACAGGAACACCGGGGAGCTGTTTTTT
.,.,TRBJ1-1,TRBV4-3,CASSQDTTGVWGTAEAFF,TGCGCCAGCAGCCAAGATACTACTGGAGTGTGGGGGACTGCTGAAGCTTTCTTT
.,.,TRBJ2-7,TRBV19,CASSINRGSPYEQYF,TGTGCCAGTAGTATTAATAGGGGCAGTCCCTACGAGCAGTACTTC
TRBD2,.,TRBJ2-7,TRBV4-1,CASSQAGGGKNTDEQYF,TGCGCCAGCAGCCAAGCTGGGGGAGGGAAGAATACCGACGAGCAGTACTTC
.,.,TRBJ1-3,TRBV6-5,CASSPPSGNTIYF,TGTGCCAGCAGTCCTCCTTCTGGAAACACCATATATTTT
TRBD2,.,TRBJ2-1,TRBV4-1,CASSQEGSGNDEQFF,TGCGCCAGCAGCCAAGAGGGTAGCGGGAACGATGAGCAGTTCTTC
.,once,TRBJ1-3,TRBV5-1,CASKAGDAGWVSGNTIYF,TGCGCCAGTAAAGCGGGGGACGCAGGTTGGGTCTCTGGAAACACCATATATTTT
.,once,TRBJ1-5,TRBV19,CASSRGRNQPQHF,TGTGCCAGTAGCCGCGGGAGGAATCAGCCCCAGCATTTT
TRBD1,.,TRBJ2-7,TRBV19,CASSSRGQGIFPYEQYF,TGTGCCAGTAGTTCAAGAGGACAGGGCATATTCCCCTACGAGCAGTACTTC
TRBD2,.,TRBJ2-1,TRBV27,CASRLAGGGNEQFF,TGTGCCAGCAGACTAGCGGGAGGGGGTAATGAGCAGTTCTTC
TRBD1,.,TRBJ2-7,TRBV5-6,CASSRPGQGREQYF,TGTGCCAGCAGCAGGCCGGGACAGGGACGCGAGCAGTACTTC
.,.,TRBJ2-1,TRBV19,CASKWPGIPSMFF,TGTGCCAGTAAATGGCCGGGTATCCCCTCCATGTTCTTC
.,once,TRBJ2-7,TRBV25-1,CASIMSYEQYF,TGTGCCAGCATTATGTCCTACGAGCAGTACTTC
.,few,TRBJ2-3,TRBV16,CASSQSTDSDTQYF,TGTGCCAGCAGCCAATCAACTGACTCAGATACGCAGTATTTT
.,.,TRBJ1-1,TRBV29-1,CSPVDLNTEAFF,TGCAGCCCAGTGGACTTGAACACTGAAGCTTTCTTT
.,once,TRBJ1-3,TRBV30,CAWSDQIGNTIYF,TGTGCCTGGAGTGACCAGATAGGAAACACCATATATTTT
TRBD2,.,TRBJ2-5,TRBV30,CAWSRTSGKQETQYF,TGTGCCTGGAGCAGGACTAGCGGGAAACAAGAGACCCAGTACTTC
TRBD1,.,TRBJ2-5,TRBV6-5,CASSKSGGLETQYF,TGTGCCAGCAGCAAGTCAGGGGGCCTGGAGACCCAGTACTTC
TRBD1,once,TRBJ1-2,TRBV18,CASSMTGVDGYTF,TGTGCCAGCTCAATGACAGGGGTGGACGGCTACACCTTC
TRBD1,.,TRBJ2-2,TRBV7-9,CASSSDRVPGELFF,TGTGCCAGCAGCTCGGACAGGGTTCCCGGGGAGCTGTTTTTT
.,.,TRBJ1-5,TRBV6-6,CASIEGTHSNQPQHF,TGTGCCAGCATCGAGGGGACACATAGCAATCAGCCCCAGCATTTT
.,.,TRBJ2-7,TRBV7-8,CASSLREVLYEQYF,TGTGCCAGCAGCTTAAGGGAGGTTCTCTACGAGCAGTACTTC
.,.,TRBJ2-1,TRBV5-6,CASGGSEQFF,TGTGCCAGCGGGGGGTCTGAGCAGTTCTTC
.,once,TRBJ2-7,TRBV27,CASSLYRPGPYEQYF,TGTGCCAGCAGTTTATACAGACCAGGGCCCTACGAGCAGTACTTC
.,.,TRBJ1-5,TRBV5-1,CASSLGEGDQPQHF,TGCGCCAGCAGCTTGGGAGAGGGGGATCAGCCCCAGCATTTT
.,.,TRBJ1-5,TRBV11-2,CASSLGAYSNQPQHF,TGTGCCAGCAGCTTAGGGGCTTATAGCAATCAGCCCCAGCATTTT
TRBD1,.,TRBJ2-2,TRBV7-2,CASSTRQGSAGELFF,TGTGCCAGCAGCACTCGACAGGGGTCGGCCGGGGAGCTGTTTTTT
.,.,TRBJ1-5,TRBV4-1,CASSQVGSNQPQHF,TGCGCCAGCAGCCAAGTCGGTAGCAATCAGCCCCAGCATTTT
.,.,TRBJ1-1,TRBV9,CASSVEIVNTEAFF,TGTGCCAGCAGCGTAGAGATAGTGAACACTGAAGCTTTCTTT
.,.,TRBJ2-2,TRBV11-2,CASSQSESLLTGELFF,TGTGCCAGCAGCCAGTCAGAATCCCTTCTTACCGGGGAGCTGTTTTTT
TRBD1,once,TRBJ1-1,TRBV14,CASSQFGQGGFRTEAFF,TGTGCCAGCAGCCAATTCGGACAGGGGGGCTTTAGGACTGAAGCTTTCTTT
TRBD1,.,TRBJ2-7,TRBV19,CASSRGSGTGTSHEQYF,TGTGCCAGTAGTAGAGGTTCCGGGACAGGGACTTCCCACGAGCAGTACTTC
.,.,TRBJ1-2,TRBV6-5,CASSYSQGNYGYTF,TGTGCCAGCAGTTACTCCCAGGGAAACTATGGCTACACCTTC
TRBD1,.,TRBJ2-3,TRBV18,CASSPRDQGVADTQYF,TGTGCCAGCTCACCACGCGACCAGGGGGTGGCAGATACGCAGTATTTT
.,.,TRBJ1-1,TRBV19,CASSPWGGRNTEAFF,TGTGCCAGTAGTCCCTGGGGGGGGCGGAACACTGAAGCTTTCTTT
.,.,TRBJ1-3,TRBV5-6,CASSLDRARNTIYF,TGTGCCAGCAGCTTGGACAGGGCAAGAAACACCATATATTTT
TRBD2,.,TRBJ2-4,TRBV10-1,CASSEVLAGEPDKNIQYF,TGCGCCAGCAGTGAGGTACTAGCGGGAGAACCCGACAAAAACATTCAGTACTTC
.,once,TRBJ2-7,TRBV19,CASSRSTGQQHEQYF,TGTGCCAGTAGTAGGTCAACAGGGCAACAACACGAGCAGTACTTC
.,once,TRBJ1-1,TRBV30,CAWSVISPTEAFF,TGTGCCTGGAGTGTTATCAGTCCCACTGAAGCTTTCTTT
TRBD2,.,TRBJ2-1,TRBV5-6,CASSFPFSGTQGGEQFF,TGTGCCAGCAGCTTTCCGTTTAGCGGGACCCAAGGGGGGGAGCAGTTCTTC